Shown below are 24 T cell receptor beta chains from a single sample sequenced in a study of cytomegalovirus exposure and HLA in healthy donors. With 60 Vbeta and 13 Jbeta primers, the PCR was carried out. Some clones are missing from TCRdb's copy, which holds only in-frame ones; the method was immunoSEQ multiplex PCR. Of about 60,000 clones in the sample, 79% were seen once. The sample consisted of PBMCs. Receptors were obtained from a woman younger than 45 in good health and CMV-seronegative.

The chain couples TRBV7-8 to TRBJ1-5; D might be TRBD1 (6 bases). Looked up from germline, CDR1 is SGHVS and CDR2 is FQNEAQ. The CDR3 contains 18 residues. Trimming removed 5 bases at V and 0 bases at J, with 20 bases between. The CDR3, as DNA: TGTGCCAGCAGCCTCTGGGACACCGAAATTTATAGCAATCAGCCCCAGCATTTT. Its translation is CASSLWDTEIYSNQPQHF.

The chain couples TRBV2 to TRBJ1-2; D may be TRBD1 (6 bases). V lost 4 bases to trimming and J lost 0 bases, with 18 bases between them. The germline V gene encodes CDR1 SNHLY and CDR2 FYNNEI. This CDR3 region has 17 residues. For the CDR3, the DNA is TGTGCCAGCAGTGTCCTGACAGGCGGACTCGCTAACTATGGCTACACCTTC. This sequence encodes CASSVLTGGLANYGYTF.

The J gene is TRBJ1-1, the V gene TRBV19; 8 bases are shared with TRBD1. The CDR3 is made up of 15 amino acids. The germline V gene has CDR1 LNHDA and CDR2 SQIVND (reference sequence). V trimming: 3 bases; J trimming: 4 bases; junction bases outside the gene matches: 7. The CDR3 nucleotides are TGTGCCAGTAGTATTTTCGCGGACAGGGCCACTGAAGCTTTCTTT. Translated: CASSIFADRATEAFF.

This clone has just one count. This rearrangement joins TRBV6-5 to TRBJ2-7, with 8 bases lining up with TRBD2. The CDR3 runs 13 residues. Germline values: CDR1 MNHEY, CDR2 SVGAGI. J lost 5 bases, V lost 5 bases, and 5 bases had no gene match. The CDR3 DNA reads as TGTGCCAGCAGTCGCACGGGAGGGGACGAGCAGTACGTC. Encoded protein: CASSRTGGDEQYV.

J is TRBJ2-3 and V is TRBV9, with 13 bases matching TRBD2. Looked up from germline, CDR1 is SGDLS and CDR2 is YYNGEE. Trimming cost V 3 bases and J 6 bases; bases outside gene matches: 7. This CDR3 is built from 16 residues. CDR3 loop: CASSGGLAGLFDTQYF. The CDR3 DNA follows: TGTGCCAGCAGCGGGGGACTAGCGGGATTATTCGATACGCAGTATTTT.

This clone has just a few counts. The genes are TRBV27 and TRBJ2-6, with 8 bases fitting TRBD1. This CDR3 has 18 residues. Germline V gene data show CDR1 as MNHEY and CDR2 as SMNVEV (reference sequence). V trimming: 4 bases; J trimming: 4 bases; junction bases outside the gene matches: 12. CDR3 loop: CASSSLTGEIGGANVLTF. In nucleotides, the CDR3 is TGTGCCAGCAGTTCCCTGACAGGGGAGATAGGGGGGGCCAACGTCCTGACTTTC.

The chain is built from TRBV6-5 and TRBJ2-7; TRBD2 is a possible D gene (7 bases). CDR3 size: 13 residues. V was pared by 7 bases and J by 11 bases, with 21 bases between. Germline CDR1 and CDR2: MNHEY and SVGAGI. The CDR3 bases are TGTGCCAGCAAAGAAGGGGGAGGGACCCCAGAGTACGTC. It codes for CASKEGGGTPEYV.

This clone was recorded a few times. J is TRBJ1-4 and V is TRBV7-2, with D unclear. With 1 base removed from V and 8 bases from J, the gap between germline ends came to 8 bases. This CDR3 contains 13 residues. CDR1 and CDR2 from the germline V gene are SGHTA and FQGNSA. The CDR3 loop is CASSLGSGEKLFF. The CDR3 DNA is TGTGCCAGCAGCTTAGGGTCGGGGGAAAAACTGTTTTTT.

The chain uses TRBV28 and TRBJ2-6; D is undetermined. The CDR3 has 17 residues. Germline V gene data show CDR1 as MDHEN and CDR2 as SYDVKM. V lost 1 base to trimming and J lost 0 bases, with 10 bases between them. The CDR3 here is CASSLLADTSGANVLTF. CDR3 nucleotides: TGTGCCAGCAGTTTATTGGCGGATACCTCTGGGGCCAACGTCCTGACTTTC.

The chain has TRBV5-6 and TRBJ2-2; 11 bases are a match to TRBD2. V lost 4 bases, J lost 2 bases, and 4 bases stayed unmatched. The length of the CDR3 is 16 residues. Germline V CDR1 and CDR2: SGHDT, YYEEEE. CDR3 residues: CASSLTSGGNTGELFF. The CDR3 region has the DNA TGTGCCAGCAGCCTCACTAGCGGGGGCAACACCGGGGAGCTGTTTTTT. The full variable domain, completed using reference TRBV5-6 and TRBJ2-2, is DAGVTQSPTHLIKTRGQQVTLRCSPKSGHDTVSWYQQALGQGPQFIFQYYEEEERQRGNFPDRFSGHQFPNYSSELNVNALLLGDSALYLCASSLTSGGNTGELFFGEGSRLTVL.

To note about this clone: Other DNA sequences of this sample code for an identical CDR3. V usage is TRBV5-6 and J usage is TRBJ2-5, with a tentative D call TRBD1 (6 bases). This CDR3 comprises 15 residues. The germline V gene encodes CDR1 SGHDT and CDR2 YYEEEE. Trimming shortened V by 1 base and J by 4 bases, and 14 bases separated the two germline ends. CDR3 nucleotides: TGTGCCAGCAGCTTGTGGACAGCTTGGACAGAGACCCAGTACTTC. It translates to CASSLWTAWTETQYF.

The J gene is TRBJ2-7, the V gene TRBV21-1; TRBD2 was called by the table and not checked on the DNA. TRBV21-1 is recorded as a pseudogene. The CDR3 has 14 residues. In DNA form, the CDR3 reads TGTGCCAGCAGCAAAGTACTAGCGGGCGGGGAGCAGTACGTC. Translation gives CASSKVLAGGEQYV.

The genes are TRBV5-3 and TRBJ1-2; TRBD1 matches at 9 bases. TRBV5-3 is labeled an ORF, and its function is uncertain. The trim removed 2 bases at V and 5 bases at J, leaving 7 bases unmatched. This CDR3 has 15 residues. In nucleotides, the CDR3 is TGTGCCAGAAGCTTCAGACGCGGGACAGGGTATGGCTACACCTTC. It yields the protein CARSFRRGTGYGYTF.

This clone was seen just once. V is TRBV5-4 and J is TRBJ2-3; 14 nucleotides agree with TRBD2. CDR1 is SGHNT, CDR2 YYREEE, per germline (reference sequence). The V gene end was trimmed by 2 bases and the J gene end by 6 bases; junction bases not matched to a gene: 11. The CDR3 consists of 18 residues. The CDR3 DNA is TGTGCCAGCAGCTTCTTCGGGACTAGCGGGGGCCCCGCGGATACGCAGTATTTT. It encodes CASSFFGTSGGPADTQYF.

This chain uses TRBV2 with TRBJ2-5; the match to TRBD2 covers 10 bases. This CDR3 is built from 16 residues. V shed 7 bases, J shed 5 bases, and the junction held 13 bases outside the gene matches. Looked up from germline, CDR1 is SNHLY and CDR2 is FYNNEI. The DNA of the CDR3 is TGTGCCAGCAATCCTCGGGCTAGCGGGGGAGGGGAGACCCAGTACTTC. Encoded protein: CASNPRASGGGETQYF.

In this sample, this clone turned up a few times. This rearrangement joins TRBV19 to TRBJ1-2, with 7 positions matching TRBD1. CDR3 size: 16 residues. The germline V gene encodes CDR1 LNHDA and CDR2 SQIVND (reference sequence). Trimming removed 9 bases from V and 2 bases from J; junction bases left unmatched: 15. The CDR3 reads CASAVTGMGPNYGYTF. DNA of the CDR3: TGTGCCAGCGCGGTGACAGGGATGGGGCCAAACTATGGCTACACCTTC.

In its sample, this clone was seen a few times. The CDR3 DNA sequence: TGCAGCGTTGCGGAGGGCTACACCTTC. Its protein product is CSVAEGYTF. The chain joins TRBV29-1 to TRBJ1-2; D is unclear. Trimming removed 4 bases from V and 8 bases from J, with 5 bases in between. The CDR3 contains 9 residues. CDR1 is SQVTM, CDR2 ANQGSEA, per germline.

V usage is TRBV2 and J usage is TRBJ2-7; TRBD1 might be the D (5 bases). The V end was cut by 1 base, the J end by 2 bases, with 12 bases between. The V gene's germline CDR1 is SNHLY and CDR2 FYNNEI. The CDR3 covers 15 residues. CDR3 amino acids: CASSEGAGYTYEQYF. In DNA, the CDR3 is TGTGCCAGCAGTGAAGGGGCAGGGTACACCTACGAGCAGTACTTC.

This chain connects TRBV9 to TRBJ1-3; D not resolved. Germline-derived CDR1 and CDR2 are SGDLS and YYNGEE. This CDR3 has 15 amino acids. The germline V and J ends were trimmed by 3 bases and 4 bases, with 14 bases remaining between them. This CDR3 reads CASSGRYGSGNTIYF. CDR3 in DNA: TGTGCCAGCAGCGGGAGATACGGATCAGGAAACACCATATATTTT.

V usage is TRBV29-1 and J usage is TRBJ1-1; the D gene is possibly TRBD1 (5 bases). Germline V gene sequence: CDR1 SQVTM, CDR2 ANQGSEA. This CDR3 region has 12 residues. V was cut by 6 bases and J by 1 base, with 9 bases left in between. CDR3 nucleotides: TGCAGCGTGGCCGACAGGAACACTGAAGCTTTCTTT. Residues: CSVADRNTEAFF.

This sequence joins TRBV4-2 and TRBJ1-1, with TRBD1 matching over 7 bases. The trim removed 6 bases at V and 6 bases at J, leaving 16 bases unmatched. The germline V gene encodes CDR1 LGHNA and CDR2 YNFKEQ. The CDR3 extends over 16 amino acids. In nucleotides, the CDR3 is TGTGCCAGCAGTCCCCAGACAGGGAATATCGCCGCTGAAGCTTTCTTT. It yields the protein CASSPQTGNIAAEAFF.

The rearrangement joins TRBV4-1 to TRBJ1-1, with 7 bases lining up with TRBD1. This CDR3 has 15 amino acids. V dropped 1 base and J dropped 0; count of bases not matched to a gene: 2. The germline CDR1 and CDR2 sequences are MGHRA and YSYEKL. The CDR3 DNA sequence: TGCGCCAGCAGCCAAGGGAGGGGGCTGAACACTGAAGCTTTCTTT. Amino acids: CASSQGRGLNTEAFF.

The chain combines TRBV5-1 with TRBJ1-1; D is ambiguous. V was cut by 3 bases and J by 12 bases, with 12 bases left in between. Germline V gene sequence: CDR1 SGHRS, CDR2 YFSETQ. The CDR3 is 11 amino acids. CDR3 bases: TGCGCCAGCAGCTATCGTGGCGGGACTTTCTTT. It is translated as CASSYRGGTFF.

The CDR3 sequence is CASSELGGTGELFF. DNA for the CDR3: TGTGCCAGCAGTGAGCTAGGGGGCACCGGGGAGCTGTTTTTT. The rearrangement links TRBV2 to TRBJ2-2, with D perhaps TRBD1 (6 bases). CDR1 and CDR2 from the germline V gene are SNHLY and FYNNEI. There are 14 residues in the CDR3. Trimming pared 3 bases from V and 4 bases from J, leaving 9 bases between.